What follows are 32 T cell receptor beta chains derived from one specimen sequenced in a study of T cell responses to AZD1222 COVID-19 vaccine. Only in-frame clones appear in the TCRdb table, and some are missing; sequencing was by immunoSEQ multiplex PCR. Here the sample spans approximately 150,000 clones, roughly 94% being singletons. The sequencing used peripheral blood, collected on day 0 of AZD1222 vaccination. All receptors come from an adult in good health.

V is TRBV9 and J is TRBJ2-3; the match to TRBD2 covers 7 bases. Trimming took 4 bases from V and 0 from J; bases not matched to a gene: 5. This CDR3 is built from 15 residues. Germline V gene data show CDR1 as SGDLS and CDR2 as YYNGEE. The CDR3 spells CASSQSGTSTDTQYF. The CDR3, as DNA: TGTGCCAGCAGCCAGAGCGGGACCAGCACAGATACGCAGTATTTT.

This rearrangement joins TRBV11-2 to TRBJ1-1; no definite D call. Per germline, CDR1 SGHAT and CDR2 FQNNGV. With 5 bases removed from V and 4 bases from J, the gap between germline ends came to 8 bases. CDR3 length equals 12 residues. CDR3 region: CASSIRITEAFF. The CDR3 nucleotides are TGTGCCAGCAGCATCCGTATCACTGAAGCTTTCTTT.

The gene calls are TRBV11-2 and TRBJ1-1, with TRBD1 as a possible D gene (5 bases). The CDR3 is made up of 15 amino acids. Trimming cost V 2 bases and J 0 bases, with 10 bases left between them. Germline V gene data show CDR1 as SGHAT and CDR2 as FQNNGV. The chain's CDR3 is CASSLIGGLNTEAFF. The DNA for the CDR3 is TGTGCCAGCAGCTTAATCGGGGGACTGAACACTGAAGCTTTCTTT.

The V and J genes are TRBV6-5 and TRBJ1-5, with D maybe TRBD1 (5 bases). Germline assignment: CDR1 MNHEY and CDR2 SVGAGI. This CDR3 spans 14 amino acids. The V end lost 10 bases, the J end lost 1 base, and 14 bases lay between the germline ends. The CDR3 sequence is CATFGTVSNQPQHF. The CDR3 nucleotides are TGTGCCACCTTCGGGACGGTGAGCAATCAGCCCCAGCATTTT.

The chain is built from TRBV2 and TRBJ1-5, with D possibly being TRBD1 (6 bases). Germline V lookup: CDR1 SNHLY, CDR2 FYNNEI. This CDR3 contains 13 residues. Trimming left V 6 bases short and J 4 bases short, with 10 bases between. The CDR3 protein is CASRNRANQPQHF. CDR3 sequence (DNA): TGTGCCAGCAGGAACAGGGCTAATCAGCCCCAGCATTTT.

The V and J genes are TRBV29-1 and TRBJ2-3, with 9 bases matching TRBD2. Per the germline V gene, CDR1 is SQVTM and CDR2 is ANQGSEA. This CDR3 contains 13 residues. V lost 6 bases, J lost 4 bases, and 5 bases stayed unmatched. CDR3 nucleotide sequence: TGCAGCGTGCGGACTAGCGTGGCAGATACGCAGTATTTT. Its translation is CSVRTSVADTQYF.

The chain couples TRBV4-1 to TRBJ1-3; TRBD1 agrees at 7 bases. The CDR3 contains 16 residues. V lost 4 bases, J lost 0 bases, and 6 bases stayed unmatched. Germline V gene data show CDR1 as MGHRA and CDR2 as YSYEKL. CDR3 DNA sequence: TGCGCCAGCAGCCTACGACAGGGTCTCTCTGGAAACACCATATATTTT. This gives the protein CASSLRQGLSGNTIYF.

This chain joins TRBV11-2 and TRBJ2-5, with TRBD2 identical over 11 bases. The CDR3 loop spans 16 amino acids. V shed 3 bases, J shed 1 base, and the junction held 4 bases outside the gene matches. Germline lookup yields CDR1 SGHAT and CDR2 FQNNGV. The DNA for the CDR3 is TGTGCCAGCAGCTTCGGTGGGACTAGCGGCCAAGAGACCCAGTACTTC. Its translation is CASSFGGTSGQETQYF.

DNA of the CDR3: TGTGCCAGCAGATTAGGTCGGGGAGCGTATGAAAAACTGTTTTTT. It encodes CASRLGRGAYEKLFF. This sequence joins TRBV28 and TRBJ1-4; D unresolved. CDR1 MDHEN and CDR2 SYDVKM come from the germline V gene. This CDR3 comprises 15 residues. V was clipped by 6 bases and J by 6 bases, with 17 bases between them. The variable domain in full, completed from reference TRBV28 and TRBJ1-4, reads DVKVTQSSRYLVKRTGEKVFLECVQDMDHENMFWYRQDPGLGLRLIYFSYDVKMKEKGDIPEGYSVSREKKERFSLILESASTNQTSMYLCASRLGRGAYEKLFFGSGTQLSVL.

The rearrangement uses TRBV6-4 and TRBJ1-5; D unclear. The ends were cut back, 3 bases at V and 3 bases at J, with 6 bases in the middle. The CDR3 covers 13 residues. Germline V gene sequence: CDR1 MRHNA, CDR2 SNTAGT. This chain's CDR3 is CASSEAVNQPQHF. The DNA for the CDR3 is TGTGCCAGCAGTGAAGCAGTCAATCAGCCCCAGCATTTT.

The V call is TRBV12-5, the J call TRBJ1-5; a weak D match, TRBD1 (5 bases). The CDR3 has 14 residues. Germline V gene sequence: CDR1 LGHNT, CDR2 FRNRAP. Trimming removed 0 bases at V and 9 bases at J, with 12 bases between. This chain's CDR3 is CASGLVPEGAPQHF. The CDR3 DNA reads as TGTGCTAGTGGTTTGGTACCTGAAGGGGCGCCCCAGCATTTT. Full variable domain (remainder filled in from reference TRBV12-5 and TRBJ1-5): DARVTQTPRHKVTEMGQEVTMRCQPILGHNTVFWYRQTMMQGLELLAYFRNRAPLDDSGMPKDRFSAEMPDATLATLKIQPSEPRDSAVYFCASGLVPEGAPQHFGDGTRLSIL.

This chain joins TRBV10-1 and TRBJ2-1; D is unclear. Germline V gene data show CDR1 as WNHNN and CDR2 as SYGVQD (reference sequence). This CDR3 region has 14 residues. Trimming shortened V by 8 bases and J by 8 bases, and 19 bases separated the two germline ends. For the CDR3, the DNA is TGCGCCAGCGCCGACGGGTTAAAGGGCGATGAGCAGTTCTTC. This codes for CASADGLKGDEQFF.

The chain carries TRBV19 and TRBJ2-7; tentatively, D is TRBD2 (6 bases). Germline V gene data show CDR1 as LNHDA and CDR2 as SQIVND (reference sequence). The CDR3 covers 15 residues. The V end was cut by 6 bases, the J end by 3 bases, with 18 bases between. The chain's CDR3 is CASRGGGKERYEQYV. The CDR3, as DNA: TGTGCCAGTAGAGGTGGGGGGAAGGAACGCTACGAGCAGTACGTC.

This chain uses TRBV19 with TRBJ2-6; D gene unclear. The length of the CDR3 is 15 residues. V was pared by 10 bases and J by 0 bases, with 13 bases between. CDR1 and CDR2 (germline): LNHDA, SQIVND (reference sequence). The CDR3 region is CATTAAYSGANVLTF. Here the CDR3 DNA reads TGTGCCACCACGGCAGCCTACTCTGGGGCCAACGTCCTGACTTTC. The full variable domain, with the rest looked up from reference TRBV19 and TRBJ2-6, is DGGITQSPKYLFRKEGQNVTLSCEQNLNHDAMYWYRQDPGQGLRLIYYSQIVNDFQKGDIAEGYSVSREKKESFPLTVTSAQKNPTAFYLCATTAAYSGANVLTFGAGSRLTVL.

This chain joins TRBV5-4 and TRBJ2-3; the match to TRBD1 covers 8 bases. Germline V CDR1 and CDR2: SGHNT, YYREEE (reference sequence). CDR3 length equals 11 residues. The V segment lost 4 bases and the J segment 11 bases; nucleotides outside the gene matches: 3. The CDR3 DNA reads as TGTGCCAGCAGCCCCGGGACAGGGCAGTATTTT. Encoded protein: CASSPGTGQYF.

V gene TRBV18 combines with J gene TRBJ1-4; 7 bases agree with TRBD1. The CDR3 runs 15 residues. CDR1 and CDR2 (germline): KGHSH, LQKENI. The junction had 9 bases not matched to a gene; V was cut back by 5 bases and J by 6 bases. DNA of the CDR3: TGTGCCAGCTCAAAAACCGGGACAGTATATGAAAAACTGTTTTTT. It translates to CASSKTGTVYEKLFF.

The chain is built from TRBV6-5 and TRBJ1-3, with unresolved D. Germline V gene data show CDR1 as MNHEY and CDR2 as SVGAGI. This CDR3 comprises 16 residues. The ends were cut back, 0 bases at V and 0 bases at J, with 9 bases in the middle. The CDR3 DNA sequence: TGTGCCAGCAGTTACTCGTACGGACTCTCTGGAAACACCATATATTTT. Protein sequence: CASSYSYGLSGNTIYF.

The V call is TRBV6-4, the J call TRBJ2-1; no clear D gene. V lost 3 bases and J lost 5, with 8 bases in between. Germline V gene data show CDR1 as MRHNA and CDR2 as SNTAGT. The CDR3 is 13 amino acids. This CDR3 reads CASSERSNNEQFF. DNA of the CDR3: TGTGCCAGCAGTGAGCGCAGTAACAATGAGCAGTTCTTC.

This clone was counted a single time. Here the CDR3 DNA reads TGTGCCAGTAGTATAGTCAGGTTCAATCAGCCCCAGCATTTT. As protein: CASSIVRFNQPQHF. V is TRBV19 and J is TRBJ1-5; unclear D gene. Germline V CDR1 and CDR2: LNHDA, SQIVND (reference sequence). V gave up 1 base and J gave up 3 bases, with 7 bases separating them. The CDR3 is 14 residues long.

J is TRBJ1-4 and V is TRBV7-9; 9 bases map to TRBD1. The CDR3 runs to 14 residues. CDR1 SEHNR and CDR2 FQNEAQ come from the germline V gene (reference sequence). Unmatched junction bases numbered 8, after V lost 5 bases and J lost 10 bases. CDR3: CASSPGQGKGKLFF. CDR3 nucleotide sequence: TGTGCCAGCAGCCCTGGACAGGGGAAAGGAAAACTGTTTTTT.

The J gene is TRBJ2-3, the V gene TRBV7-9; D is uncertain. This CDR3 comprises 12 residues. V dropped 2 bases and J dropped 4 bases, with 4 bases sitting between them. The germline CDR1 and CDR2 sequences are SEHNR and FQNEAQ (reference sequence). CDR3 bases: TGTGCCAGCAGCTTACGATCAGATACGCAGTATTTT. Its translation: CASSLRSDTQYF.

The chain recombines TRBV2 with TRBJ2-2; 8 bases are shared with TRBD1. Germline V gene sequence: CDR1 SNHLY, CDR2 FYNNEI. V shed 8 bases, J shed 5 bases, and the junction held 7 bases outside the gene matches. CDR3 length: 14 amino acids. The CDR3 sequence: CASLRDRSTGELFF. In nucleotides, the CDR3 is TGTGCCAGCCTCCGGGACAGGAGTACCGGGGAGCTGTTTTTT. The variable domain in full, with the rest retrieved from reference TRBV2 and TRBJ2-2, is EPEVTQTPSHQVTQMGQEVILRCVPISNHLYFYWYRQILGQKVEFLVSFYNNEISEKSEIFDDQFSVERPDGSNFTLKIRSTKLEDSAMYFCASLRDRSTGELFFGEGSRLTVL.

This clone was seen once. The chain has TRBV24-1 and TRBJ2-2, with 7 bases matching TRBD2. The CDR3 loop spans 14 amino acids. Looked up from germline, CDR1 is KGHDR and CDR2 is SFDVKD. V trimming: 9 bases; J trimming: 1 base; junction bases outside the gene matches: 4. In nucleotides, the CDR3 is TGTGCCACCGGGAGGGCCCAGAACACCGGGGAGCTGTTTTTT. As protein: CATGRAQNTGELFF.

About this clone itself: The DNA is left out, because the CDR3 cannot be placed on it with certainty; the CDR3 is given as TCRdb lists it. The chain combines TRBV30 with TRBJ2-7; the table assigns TRBD1, which was not confirmed against the DNA. Per germline, CDR1 GTSNPN and CDR2 SVGIG (reference sequence). Counting both end residues, the CDR3 totals 12 amino acids. The CDR3 here is CAFGRGSGSHYV.

This chain connects TRBV19 to TRBJ2-6; D perhaps matches TRBD2 (5 bases). Trimming pared 1 base from V and 4 bases from J, leaving 11 bases between. CDR3 length equals 16 residues. The V gene's germline CDR1 is LNHDA and CDR2 SQIVND (reference sequence). CDR3 sequence: CASSIGGLSGANVLTF. The CDR3 DNA is TGTGCCAGTAGTATAGGAGGACTCTCCGGGGCCAACGTCCTGACTTTC.

This chain joins TRBV15 and TRBJ1-1, with D unclear. V lost 0 bases and J 4 bases, leaving 12 bases between the germline ends. This CDR3 comprises 15 residues. Per germline, CDR1 LNHNV and CDR2 YYDKDF (reference sequence). DNA for the CDR3: TGTGCCACCAGCAGAGAGGATTACGGAGGCACTGAAGCTTTCTTT. Amino acids: CATSREDYGGTEAFF.

Regarding this clone: Other nucleotide sequences from this sample produce the same CDR3. V and J are TRBV6-5 and TRBJ1-1; D is unclear. V lost 1 base to trimming and J lost 5 bases, with 5 bases between them. CDR1 MNHEY and CDR2 SVGAGI come from the germline V gene. The CDR3 consists of 12 residues. The CDR3 loop reads CASSYLGTEAFF. The CDR3 DNA is TGTGCCAGCAGTTACTTAGGGACTGAAGCTTTCTTT.

This chain links TRBV5-5 with TRBJ2-5, with 8 bases lining up with TRBD2. The V segment lost 0 bases and the J segment 8 bases; nucleotides outside the gene matches: 9. The CDR3 has 15 residues. Germline V CDR1 and CDR2: SGHKS, YYEKEE (reference sequence). The CDR3 DNA reads TGTGCCAGCAGCTTGGCCCCGGGGGGGAAATTTACCCAGTACTTC. Translating it yields CASSLAPGGKFTQYF.

The V call is TRBV21-1, the J call TRBJ1-4; the DNA was not used to check the table's D call, TRBD1. TRBV21-1 is given as a pseudogene. The CDR3 is 14 amino acids. The CDR3, as DNA: TGTGCCAGCAGCAATGTCCCCCAGGGTTCGGAACTGTTTTTT. Its protein is CASSNVPQGSELFF.

This chain connects TRBV2 to TRBJ1-3; no definite D call. With 6 bases removed from V and 0 bases from J, the gap between germline ends came to 6 bases. Germline CDR1 is SNHLY and CDR2 is FYNNEI. The CDR3 has 13 amino acids. CDR3 sequence reads: CASSTYSGNTIYF. DNA of the CDR3: TGTGCCAGCAGCACATACTCTGGAAACACCATATATTTT.

This clone was seen a single time. The V and J genes are TRBV10-3 and TRBJ1-2; no clear D gene. Germline CDR1 ENHRY, CDR2 SYGVKD. Trimming stripped 2 bases from V and 8 bases from J, with 12 bases between. The CDR3 sequence is 13 residues long. CDR3 sequence reads: CAISEASSIGYTF. As DNA, the CDR3 is TGTGCCATCAGTGAGGCCAGCTCTATAGGCTACACCTTC.

The chain uses TRBV10-3 and TRBJ1-1; no clear D. This CDR3 has 13 amino acids. V gave up 7 bases and J gave up 1 base, with 10 bases separating them. The V gene's germline CDR1 is ENHRY and CDR2 SYGVKD. The CDR3 bases are TGTGCCATCACGAGGGAGGGGAACACTGAAGCTTTCTTT. As protein: CAITREGNTEAFF.